This TCR beta chain was obtained from a study of cytomegalovirus exposure and HLA in healthy donors. This PCR relied on a set of 60 Vbeta primers and 13 Jbeta primers. Authors' methods: Some 12 million shared chains were among the roughly 80 million unique TCR beta chains that a later analysis counted. The repertoire was sequenced with immunoSEQ multiplex PCR; TCRdb's copy has only in-frame clones and lacks some. The DNA was the basis for D and trimming; V, J and clone size are from that table. Of around 160,000 clones in the sample, approximately 83% were seen once. The CDR3 covers 16 residues. CDR1 and CDR2 (germline): KGHSY, FQNENV. With 4 bases clipped from V and 9 bases from J, the junction kept 13 bases outside the gene matches.

The source material was PBMCs. This sequence joins TRBV16 and TRBJ2-1, with 9 bases identical to TRBD2. The clonotype originates from a man between 18 and 35 years old in good health and CMV-seropositive. The CDR3 loop reads CASSPRASGVETEQFF. Written as DNA, the CDR3 is TGTGCCAGCAGCCCCAGAGCTAGCGGGGTAGAGACTGAGCAGTTCTTC.